A selection of T cell receptor beta chains follows, all from one sample in a study of memory CD4+ T cells and cytomegalovirus serostatus. Profiling relied on immunoSEQ multiplex PCR, and the TCRdb table lists in-frame clones only, not all of them. The sample holds approximately 30,000 clones, 65% to 80% seen once. Sample: memory CD4+ T cells from blood. These receptors all come from an adult in good health and CMV-seronegative. Some clones in this sample may be carry-over from other donors' samples. Both conserved end residues are part of each CDR3. The order of the fields is D gene, V gene, clone size, CDR3 length, J gene, CDR3 protein, CDR3 DNA. A D gene is named only where the DNA matches it firmly. A row's size may be missing; if present it is once, few, many or a size class.

>.|TRBV2|once|15|TRBJ1-2
CASSDFGVSNYGYTF
TGTGCCAGCAGTGACTTTGGGGTGTCCAACTATGGCTACACCTTC
>TRBD1|TRBV4-2|.|15|TRBJ2-2
CASSQDRSNTGELFF
TGTGCCAGCAGCCAGGACAGGTCGAACACCGGGGAGCTGTTTTTT
>.|TRBV9|.|13|TRBJ2-3
CASSNPPRYTQYF
TGTGCCAGCAGTAATCCGCCCCGGTATACGCAGTATTTT
>.|TRBV7-2|.|12|TRBJ1-1
CASSSSAGDAFF
TGTGCCAGCAGCTCATCGGCAGGGGACGCTTTCTTT
>.|TRBV23-1|.|14|TRBJ2-7
CASSQFRGAEEQYF
TGCGCCAGCAGTCAATTCAGGGGGGCTGAAGAGCAGTACTTC
>.|TRBV5-4|.|15|TRBJ2-7
CASSRQRGGPSEQYF
TGTGCCAGCAGCCGGCAGAGGGGGGGTCCGTCCGAGCAGTACTTC
>.|TRBV7-2|.|14|TRBJ1-4
CASSSQATNEKLFF
TGTGCCAGCAGCTCCCAAGCGACTAATGAAAAACTGTTTTTT
>.|TRBV7-9|.|16|TRBJ1-4
CASSDTAGATNEKLFF
TGTGCCAGCAGCGATACTGCAGGGGCTACTAATGAAAAACTGTTTTTT
>TRBD1|TRBV15|.|16|TRBJ1-5
CATSRTRGQQGQPQHF
TGTGCCACCAGCAGGACCAGGGGGCAGCAAGGGCAGCCCCAGCATTTT
>.|TRBV6-1|.|15|TRBJ1-1
CASSRSWGLGTEAFF
TGTGCCAGCAGTCGGTCGTGGGGATTAGGGACTGAAGCTTTCTTT
>TRBD1|TRBV2|.|14|TRBJ1-5
CASSLDRDHQPQHF
TGTGCCAGCAGTTTAGACAGGGACCACCAGCCCCAGCATTTT
>.|TRBV7-9|.|15|TRBJ2-2
CASSPGLGPPGELFF
TGTGCCAGCAGCCCCGGGCTGGGACCGCCCGGGGAGCTGTTTTTT
>TRBD2|TRBV7-2|.|14|TRBJ2-7
CASSSRAGGHEQYF
TGTGCCAGCAGCTCGCGAGCGGGGGGACACGAGCAGTACTTC
>TRBD2|TRBV5-1|.|16|TRBJ2-5
CASSLEAAGGQETQYF
TGCGCCAGCAGCTTGGAGGCAGCGGGGGGTCAAGAGACCCAGTACTTC
>.|TRBV6-6|.|14|TRBJ1-5
CASISQGGGQPQHF
TGTGCCAGCATATCCCAGGGAGGTGGTCAGCCCCAGCATTTT
>.|TRBV5-6|.|14|TRBJ1-5
CASSHQASNQPQHF
TGTGCCAGCAGCCATCAGGCTAGCAATCAGCCCCAGCATTTT
>.|TRBV11-3|.|15|TRBJ2-3
CASSYSTRISDTQYF
TGTGCCAGCAGCTACTCGACCCGAATTTCAGATACGCAGTATTTT
>.|TRBV28|.|13|TRBJ2-2
CAAWGVNTGELFF
TGTGCCGCCTGGGGGGTGAACACCGGGGAGCTGTTTTTT
>.|TRBV6-5|.|14|TRBJ2-5
CASSYLGQLGTQYF
TGTGCCAGCAGTTACCTCGGACAGTTGGGGACCCAGTACTTC
>.|TRBV9|few|15|TRBJ1-6
CASSVDRDLNSPLHF
TGTGCCAGCAGCGTAGATAGGGATCTGAATTCACCCCTCCACTTT
>TRBD2|TRBV19|once|16|TRBJ2-1
CASSVHSGGARNEQFF
TGTGCCAGTAGTGTCCATAGCGGGGGGGCGAGGAATGAGCAGTTCTTC
>TRBD1|TRBV30|.|14|TRBJ1-6
CAWSHGTDNSPLHF
TGTGCCTGGAGTCACGGGACAGATAATTCACCCCTCCACTTT
>TRBD2|TRBV30|.|15|TRBJ2-3
CAWSVKRGGLDTQYF
TGTGCCTGGAGTGTAAAGCGGGGGGGCCTAGATACGCAGTATTTT
>.|TRBV5-1|.|14|TRBJ2-3
CASSLVDRADTQYF
TGCGCCAGCAGCTTGGTGGACCGAGCAGATACGCAGTATTTT
>TRBD2|TRBV9|.|16|TRBJ2-1
CASSMSGTSGGNEQFF
TGTGCCAGCAGCATGTCCGGGACTAGCGGGGGCAATGAGCAGTTCTTC
>TRBD1|TRBV28|.|12|TRBJ2-7
CASRQGAYEQYF
TGTGCCAGCAGGCAGGGGGCCTACGAGCAGTACTTC
>.|TRBV19|.|14|TRBJ1-1
CASSILGLNTEAFF
TGTGCCAGTAGTATCCTCGGTCTGAACACTGAAGCTTTCTTT
>.|TRBV2|.|14|TRBJ2-6
CASTVNSGANVLTF
TGTGCCAGCACAGTTAACTCTGGGGCCAACGTCCTGACTTTC
>.|TRBV10-3|.|16|TRBJ1-1
CAISPTPLRFSIEAFF
TGTGCCATCAGTCCGACACCTCTACGTTTTTCTATTGAAGCTTTCTTT
>TRBD2|TRBV28|.|18|TRBJ2-4
CASSSPGSSGLAKNIQYF
TGTGCCAGCAGTTCGCCCGGATCTAGCGGGCTAGCCAAAAACATTCAGTACTTC
>.|TRBV30|.|16|TRBJ2-7
CAWAPSSFASSYEQYF
TGTGCCTGGGCGCCGTCATCCTTTGCTAGCTCCTACGAGCAGTACTTC
>TRBD2|TRBV6-6|.|16|TRBJ2-7
CASSYSSSGGGYEQYF
TGTGCCAGCAGTTACTCGTCTAGCGGGGGGGGCTACGAGCAGTACTTC